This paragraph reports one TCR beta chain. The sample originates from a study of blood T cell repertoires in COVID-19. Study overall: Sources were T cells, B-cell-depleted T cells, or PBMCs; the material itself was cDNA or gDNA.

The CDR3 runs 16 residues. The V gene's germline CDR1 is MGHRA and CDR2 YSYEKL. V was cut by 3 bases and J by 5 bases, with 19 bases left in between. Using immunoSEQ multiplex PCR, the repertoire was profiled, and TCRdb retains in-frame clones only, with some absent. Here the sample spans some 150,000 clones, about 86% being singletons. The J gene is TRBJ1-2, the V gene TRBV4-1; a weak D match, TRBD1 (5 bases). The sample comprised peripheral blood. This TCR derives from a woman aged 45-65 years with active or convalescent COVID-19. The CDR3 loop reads CASSHSSSGGRYGYTF. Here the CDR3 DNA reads TGCGCCAGCAGCCACAGCTCCTCGGGGGGGAGATATGGCTACACCTTC.